This T cell receptor beta chain appears in the sequencing data of a study of blood T cell repertoires in COVID-19. Before being deemed recovered, Cohort 3 donors had two negative PCRs, clearance, or symptom resolution. V shed 3 bases and J 4 bases; nucleotides not matched to a gene: 12. Per the germline V gene, CDR1 is SGHDN and CDR2 is FVKESK. CDR3 length: 17 residues. Per the study methods: It was from reference gene primer amplification that nucleated cell counts were estimated. Produced via immunoSEQ multiplex PCR; TCRdb's table is partial and in-frame only. V and J calls and clone size are as listed in that table; D and trimming were resolved from the DNA. The repertoire has about 280,000 clones, around 85% of them found once; the top ten carry around 2.5%.

This chain uses TRBV14 with TRBJ1-1, with 9 bases matching TRBD1. The receptor was isolated from a woman in her fifties or sixties who had recovered from COVID-19. The sequencing sample was made of PBMCs or T cells enriched from blood (not recorded which). In DNA, the CDR3 is TGTGCCAGCAGCCAGGACGGGACAGGGCGATGGAGCACTGAAGCTTTCTTT. Encoded protein: CASSQDGTGRWSTEAFF.